Reported below is one TCR beta chain. The CDR3 is made up of 11 amino acids. Germline V gene sequence: CDR1 PRHDT, CDR2 FYEKMQ (reference sequence). The V end lost 5 bases, the J end lost 3 bases, and 5 bases lay between the germline ends. Naive-designated CD8 cells lacked CD45RO, were positively enriched for CCR7, and omitted terminally differentiated effector memory CD45RA+ cells. The sample originates from a study of shared clonotypes between healthy human individuals. Assay used: immunoSEQ multiplex PCR; TCRdb lists only in-frame clones, some missing. The data contain millions of clones, 85% to 95% of them singletons.

The sequencing sample was made of naive CD8+ T cells from PBMCs. The sequence came from a man younger than 35 in good health. Some clones in this sample may be carry-over from other donors' samples. The V and J genes are TRBV13 and TRBJ2-7; D remains unclear. The CDR3 sequence is CASSLLYEQYF. CDR3 coding DNA: TGTGCCAGCAGCCTCCTCTACGAGCAGTACTTC.